Each of the 29 T cell receptor beta chains below was sequenced from the same sample in a study of shared clonotypes between healthy human individuals. TCRdb's table, derived via immunoSEQ multiplex PCR, lists solely in-frame clones and lacks some. Of some 1,400,000 clones detected, roughly 96% appear once; the ten largest clones hold about 1.2%. Sequenced: naive CD4+ T cells sorted from blood. Regarding subset: CD45RA+ positively selected. The receptors originated from a young man in good health.

The rearrangement uses TRBV5-8 and TRBJ2-1; TRBD2 matches at 7 bases. CDR3 size: 14 residues. The V and J ends lost 2 bases and 7 bases, in that order; junction bases with no gene match: 6. The germline CDR1 and CDR2 sequences are SGHTS and YDEGEE. The CDR3 DNA follows: TGTGCCAGCAGCTTAATAGCGGGCCTTAATGAGCAGTTCTTC. Amino acid sequence: CASSLIAGLNEQFF.

The chain uses TRBV27 and TRBJ2-7, with D perhaps matching TRBD2 (6 bases). The CDR3 has 14 amino acids. Trimming shortened V by 6 bases and J by 0 bases, and 12 bases separated the two germline ends. Germline lookup yields CDR1 MNHEY and CDR2 SMNVEV (reference sequence). This chain's CDR3 is CASRGGGDSYEQYF. DNA for the CDR3: TGTGCCAGCAGGGGAGGCGGAGACTCCTACGAGCAGTACTTC.

The J gene is TRBJ2-7, the V gene TRBV6-1; D is perhaps TRBD1 (6 bases). The CDR3 extends over 15 amino acids. Trimming removed 6 bases from V and 0 bases from J, with 15 bases in between. Germline-derived CDR1 and CDR2 are MNHNS and SASEGT. CDR3: CASSTTPRGSYEQYF. As DNA, the CDR3 is TGTGCCAGCAGCACAACACCCAGGGGCTCCTACGAGCAGTACTTC.

This chain joins TRBV14 and TRBJ1-2; tentatively, D is TRBD1 (6 bases). Germline V gene data show CDR1 as SGHDN and CDR2 as FVKESK. Trimming pared 2 bases from V and 4 bases from J, leaving 11 bases between. CDR3 length: 14 amino acids. The CDR3 here is CASSQSGAGYGYTF. The CDR3, as DNA: TGTGCCAGCAGCCAATCGGGGGCTGGCTATGGCTACACCTTC.

This chain's CDR3 is CASSQGTGASYEQYF. The CDR3 bases are TGTGCCAGCAGCCAAGGGACAGGGGCCTCCTACGAGCAGTACTTC. This chain joins TRBV11-3 and TRBJ2-7; 10 bases align to TRBD1. CDR1 SGHNT and CDR2 YENEEA come from the germline V gene. This CDR3 comprises 15 residues. The V and J ends lost 5 bases and 0 bases, in that order; junction bases with no gene match: 4.

This sequence joins TRBV9 and TRBJ2-7; D is possibly TRBD2 (6 bases). CDR3 length: 14 amino acids. V lost 5 bases and J lost 7, with 19 bases in between. In germline, CDR1 is SGDLS, CDR2 YYNGEE. CDR3 protein: CASSPTGVPGEQYF. The CDR3 DNA follows: TGTGCCAGCAGTCCCACGGGGGTCCCAGGGGAGCAGTACTTC.

The chain joins TRBV25-1 to TRBJ2-5; D may be TRBD1 or TRBD2 (6 bases each). The V end lost 3 bases, the J end lost 5 bases, and 16 bases lay between the germline ends. This CDR3 has 15 residues. From germline, CDR1 is MGHDK and CDR2 SYGVNS. The CDR3 protein is CASSEGGQSEETQYF. The CDR3 region has the DNA TGTGCCAGCAGTGAGGGAGGACAGTCCGAGGAGACCCAGTACTTC.

On this clone: The same CDR3 also results from other DNA sequences found in this sample. This chain uses TRBV29-1 with TRBJ2-1; D is undetermined. Per germline, CDR1 SQVTM and CDR2 ANQGSEA. The CDR3 length is 10 residues. Between the trimmed V and J ends, which lost 6 bases and 7 bases, there was a span of 7 bases. Here the CDR3 reads CSVGVNEQFF. The CDR3 bases are TGCAGCGTCGGAGTTAATGAGCAGTTCTTC.

The chain combines TRBV7-9 with TRBJ1-5; D perhaps matches TRBD1 (6 bases). V shed 4 bases and J shed 0 bases, with 13 bases lying between them. The CDR3 length is 16 residues. Germline V gene lookup returns CDR1 SEHNR and CDR2 FQNEAQ (reference sequence). The CDR3 loop reads CASSSQGSYSNQPQHF. As DNA, the CDR3 is TGTGCCAGCAGCTCCCAGGGGTCCTATAGCAATCAGCCCCAGCATTTT.

This rearrangement joins TRBV6-6 to TRBJ2-7; D might be TRBD2 (6 bases). This CDR3 has 14 amino acids. The germline gives CDR1 MNHNY, CDR2 SVGAGI (reference sequence). Trimming stripped 8 bases from V and 6 bases from J, with 20 bases between. CDR3 DNA: TGTGCCAGCTCCGAAGGGGCCTTCGGGAGCGAGCAGTACTTC. This gives the protein CASSEGAFGSEQYF.

This clone was seen a handful of times. The germline gene is not matched at one end of the junction; a read error may be the cause. The chain links TRBV6-5 to TRBJ2-2; 8 bases map to TRBD1. Germline CDR1 reads MNHEY; CDR2 reads SVGAGI. The CDR3 totals 13 residues. In DNA form, the CDR3 reads TGTGCCTGCAGGGGGCGGGCCACCGGGGAGCTGTTTTTT. This encodes CACRGRATGELFF.

The V call is TRBV6-5, the J call TRBJ2-7, with a weak D call TRBD2 (6 bases). Germline V lookup: CDR1 MNHEY, CDR2 SVGAGI. V gave up 2 bases and J gave up 6 bases, with 8 bases separating them. CDR3 length: 12 residues. CDR3 protein: CASSYRGSEQYF. The CDR3 nucleotides read TGTGCCAGCAGTTACCGGGGGAGCGAGCAGTACTTC.

The V call is TRBV7-2, the J call TRBJ2-2; 16 positions match TRBD2. CDR1 is SGHTA and CDR2 is FQGNSA in the germline V gene. The CDR3 runs 17 residues. V lost 8 bases, J lost 4 bases, and 7 bases stayed unmatched. CDR3 coding DNA: TGTGCCAGCCGGGGACTAGCGGGAGGGCCGATCACCGGGGAGCTGTTTTTT. It translates to CASRGLAGGPITGELFF.

V is TRBV27 and J is TRBJ2-3; D possibly uses TRBD1 or TRBD2 (6 bases each). Trimming cost V 6 bases and J 4 bases, with 20 bases left between them. The CDR3 spans 16 residues. Germline V gives CDR1 MNHEY, CDR2 SMNVEV (reference sequence). The CDR3 sequence is CASRSSRGVGADTQYF. DNA for the CDR3: TGTGCCAGCAGATCATCTAGGGGGGTGGGGGCAGATACGCAGTATTTT.

The chain recombines TRBV6-5 with TRBJ1-3; D is unclear. The CDR3 spans 15 residues. Deletions cut 9 bases from V and 0 bases from J, with 15 bases between. Germline V lookup: CDR1 MNHEY, CDR2 SVGAGI. The CDR3 sequence: CASRRGYPSGNTIYF. For the CDR3, the DNA is TGTGCCAGTAGACGTGGGTACCCCTCTGGAAACACCATATATTTT.

This clone was recorded only once. This chain links TRBV12-2 with TRBJ2-1; TRBD2, the table's D call, was not compared with the DNA. TRBV12-2 is a listed pseudogene. This CDR3 is built from 22 residues. The CDR3 here is CASRLALGLAGGDVTSYNEQFF. DNA for the CDR3: TGTGCAAGTCGCTTAGCTTTGGGACTAGCGGGAGGGGATGTTACCTCCTACAATGAGCAGTTCTTC.

This chain uses TRBV5-4 with TRBJ1-2; the match to TRBD1 covers 8 bases. The CDR3 is 14 residues long. V gave up 4 bases and J gave up 7 bases; unmatched junction bases: 9. Per germline, CDR1 SGHNT and CDR2 YYREEE (reference sequence). CDR3 nucleotide sequence: TGTGCCAGCAGCCTAGGACAGGGTGGAGTTGGCTACACCTTC. It translates to CASSLGQGGVGYTF.

The J gene is TRBJ2-3, the V gene TRBV5-1; 15 bases fit TRBD2. Germline V gives CDR1 SGHRS, CDR2 YFSETQ. With 4 bases clipped from V and 5 bases from J, the junction kept 11 bases outside the gene matches. This CDR3 contains 18 residues. CDR3 amino acids: CASSTGTSGRHQGDTQYF. Here the CDR3 DNA reads TGCGCCAGCAGCACCGGGACTAGCGGGAGGCACCAAGGAGATACGCAGTATTTT. Drawing the rest from reference TRBV5-1 and TRBJ2-3, the complete variable domain is KAGVTQTPRYLIKTRGQQVTLSCSPISGHRSVSWYQQTPGQGLQFLFEYFSETQRNKGNFPGRFSGRQFSNSRSEMNVSTLELGDSALYLCASSTGTSGRHQGDTQYFGPGTRLTVL.

This clone came up once. The chain uses TRBV5-1 and TRBJ2-1; 7 bases agree with TRBD1. The germline CDR1 and CDR2 sequences are SGHRS and YFSETQ. This CDR3 has 15 residues. V shed 0 bases and J 5 bases; nucleotides not matched to a gene: 5. As DNA, the CDR3 is TGCGCCAGCAGCTTGGCGGGACAGAAAAACAATGAGCAGTTCTTC. It yields the protein CASSLAGQKNNEQFF.

The genes are TRBV27 and TRBJ1-1, with 7 bases fitting TRBD1. The V gene's germline CDR1 is MNHEY and CDR2 SMNVEV (reference sequence). There are 14 residues in the CDR3. V lost 4 bases and J lost 0; bases outside the gene matches: 2. This CDR3 reads CASSSGTVNTEAFF. CDR3 DNA: TGTGCCAGCAGTTCCGGGACAGTGAACACTGAAGCTTTCTTT.

This clone appeared a single time. The chain recombines TRBV4-3 with TRBJ2-1; D is uncertain. V lost 0 bases and J lost 7, with 7 bases in between. This CDR3 is built from 13 residues. CDR1 and CDR2 (germline): LGHNA, YSLEER. CDR3 DNA sequence: TGCGCCAGCAGCCAAGATATCCAGAATGAGCAGTTCTTC. This encodes CASSQDIQNEQFF.

V and J are TRBV27 and TRBJ1-4, with D tentatively TRBD1 (5 bases). From germline, CDR1 is MNHEY and CDR2 SMNVEV (reference sequence). The CDR3 extends over 15 amino acids. V gave up 2 bases and J gave up 0 bases, with 7 bases separating them. The CDR3 region is CASSLGTATNEKLFF. Written as DNA, the CDR3 is TGTGCCAGCAGTTTAGGGACGGCAACTAATGAAAAACTGTTTTTT.

The rearrangement uses TRBV7-2 and TRBJ2-7, with 12 positions matching TRBD2. The J segment lost 2 bases and the V segment lost 5 bases, leaving 7 bases of the junction unmatched. Germline CDR1 SGHTA, CDR2 FQGNSA. The CDR3 has 16 residues. CDR3 bases: TGTGCCAGCAGCCACGGGAGACTAGCGGGAGCCTACGAGCAGTACTTC. Amino acids: CASSHGRLAGAYEQYF.

CDR3 sequence reads: CASSLTTYGGNTIYF. CDR3 DNA: TGTGCCAGCAGCCTTACTACGTACGGCGGAAACACCATATATTTT. The chain is built from TRBV9 and TRBJ1-3; D uncertain. Germline V lookup: CDR1 SGDLS, CDR2 YYNGEE. V lost 4 bases and J 4 bases, leaving 15 bases between the germline ends. The CDR3 extends over 15 amino acids.

The CDR3 DNA reads TGCGCCAGCAGCTTTCAGCGGGACACACGAGCGACAGATACGCAGTATTTT. Translated: CASSFQRDTRATDTQYF. This sequence joins TRBV5-1 and TRBJ2-3, with D possibly TRBD2 on 7 matching bases. The CDR3 extends over 17 amino acids. The germline CDR1 and CDR2 sequences are SGHRS and YFSETQ. V was cut by 2 bases and J by 3 bases, with 19 bases left in between.

The chain employs TRBV7-9 and TRBJ2-7, with 10 bases that match TRBD1. This CDR3 comprises 16 residues. V trimming: 6 bases; J trimming: 1 base; junction bases outside the gene matches: 9. Germline V gives CDR1 SEHNR, CDR2 FQNEAQ (reference sequence). The CDR3 reads CASSLGDRGGSYEQYF. DNA for the CDR3: TGTGCCAGCAGTTTGGGGGACAGGGGTGGTTCCTACGAGCAGTACTTC.

The gene calls are TRBV28 and TRBJ2-1; 9 bases line up with TRBD1. The length of the CDR3 is 16 residues. The ends lost 5 bases at V and 1 base at J; junction bases unmatched: 6. Germline CDR1 MDHEN, CDR2 SYDVKM. CDR3 bases: TGTGCCAGCAGTATTGGGGACAGGGAGTCCTACAATGAGCAGTTCTTC. Encoded protein: CASSIGDRESYNEQFF. Full variable domain (remainder filled in from reference TRBV28 and TRBJ2-1): DVKVTQSSRYLVKRTGEKVFLECVQDMDHENMFWYRQDPGLGLRLIYFSYDVKMKEKGDIPEGYSVSREKKERFSLILESASTNQTSMYLCASSIGDRESYNEQFFGPGTRLTVL.

This clone turned up a few times. The chain employs TRBV7-9 and TRBJ2-1; tentatively, D is TRBD1 (6 bases). This CDR3 has 18 residues. The V and J ends lost 1 base and 8 bases respectively, with 24 bases between them. Germline values: CDR1 SEHNR, CDR2 FQNEAQ (reference sequence). In DNA, the CDR3 is TGTGCCAGCAGCTTAGATCAGGGGTTCGGTGGTCGGGATGATGAGCAGTTCTTC. It is translated as CASSLDQGFGGRDDEQFF.

The DNA for the CDR3 is TGCAGCGTTGAAGATCGGGGGCATTACACCTTC. Protein product: CSVEDRGHYTF. V is TRBV29-1 and J is TRBJ1-2; possible D gene TRBD1, 6 bases. Germline CDR1 SQVTM, CDR2 ANQGSEA. Trimming took off 0 bases at V and 11 bases at J, with 10 bases between the two ends. CDR3 length equals 11 residues.